This T cell receptor beta chain came from a study of blood T cell repertoires in COVID-19. Across the whole study: The United States, Italy and Spain supplied acute and convalescent COVID-19 samples. The analysed material was cDNA or gDNA that came from T cells, B-cell-depleted T cells, or PBMCs.

The CDR3 is made up of 17 amino acids. Unmatched junction bases numbered 9, after V lost 4 bases and J lost 0 bases. Germline CDR1 is MNHEY and CDR2 is SMNVEV (reference sequence). Authors' data handling: The assay estimated nucleated cells by amplifying reference gene primers. Data came from immunoSEQ multiplex PCR; TCRdb stores just in-frame clones and leaves some out. From that table come the V and J calls and clone size; the DNA was used to work out D and trimming. The sample contains under 150,000 clones, more than 80% of which appear only once. The receptor's source is a woman aged 55-69 years with active COVID-19. This chain joins TRBV27 and TRBJ1-1; 9 nucleotides line up with TRBD1. The sample taken for sequencing was peripheral blood. The CDR3 protein is CASSSRTGEMMNTEAFF. The CDR3 nucleotides read TGTGCCAGCAGTTCAAGGACAGGGGAAATGATGAACACTGAAGCTTTCTTT.